These 19 T cell receptor beta chains were all obtained from the same sample, sequenced in a study of response to subunit inactivated influenza vaccine. One entry per CDR3 protein results from TCRdb running MiXCR on the RT-PCR reads. This repertoire shows around 170,000 distinct CDR3 sequences, 9.5% to 12% found once; its top ten account for around 35%. Sequencing was performed on CD8+ T cells sorted from PBMCs, taken less than 30 months after vaccination. Receptors originate from a man between 50 and 69 years old who received an inactivated influenza vaccine.

The V call is TRBV11-1, the J call TRBJ2-7; 15 bases align to TRBD2. This CDR3 region has 15 residues. Trimming at V came to 6 bases and at J to 6 bases, leaving 6 bases not matched to a gene. Germline CDR1 reads SGHAT; CDR2 reads FQDESV (reference sequence). CDR3 nucleotides: TGTGCCAGCAGTCGGACTAGCGGGAGGGCCTCCGAGCAGTACTTC. The encoded protein is CASSRTSGRASEQYF.

This rearrangement joins TRBV28 to TRBJ1-3; D call uncertain. CDR1 is MDHEN and CDR2 is SYDVKM in the germline V gene. V shed 5 bases and J shed 1 base, with 12 bases lying between them. The CDR3 spans 15 residues. CDR3 coding DNA: TGTGCCAGCAGTCCTTCCCGGGTATCTGGAAACACCATATATTTT. Translation gives CASSPSRVSGNTIYF.

The chain is built from TRBV24-1 and TRBJ1-1; D is unclear. V was clipped by 1 base and J by 1 base, with 21 bases between them. This CDR3 has 19 amino acids. The germline CDR1 and CDR2 sequences are KGHDR and SFDVKD. The CDR3 DNA follows: TGTGCCACCAGTGATTTTTGTCGTGGGCAGACAAGCACGAACACTGAAGCTTTCTTT. This gives the protein CATSDFCRGQTSTNTEAFF.

This clonotype was counted ten times or more. The V gene is TRBV5-6, the J gene TRBJ2-7, with unresolved D. Germline assignment: CDR1 SGHDT and CDR2 YYEEEE. V shed 5 bases and J shed 3 bases, with 9 bases lying between them. The CDR3 contains 12 residues. DNA of the CDR3: TGTGCCAGCAGTTTTGGCGTCTACGAGCAGTACTTC. Its protein is CASSFGVYEQYF. The variable domain in full, completed from reference TRBV5-6 and TRBJ2-7, reads DAGVTQSPTHLIKTRGQQVTLRCSPKSGHDTVSWYQQALGQGPQFIFQYYEEEERQRGNFPDRFSGHQFPNYSSELNVNALLLGDSALYLCASSFGVYEQYFGPGTRLTVT.

V is TRBV24-1 and J is TRBJ2-1; 7 bases align to TRBD1. From germline, CDR1 is KGHDR and CDR2 SFDVKD. The V and J ends lost 4 bases and 10 bases, in that order; junction bases with no gene match: 6. The CDR3 is made up of 13 amino acids. In DNA form, the CDR3 reads TGTGCCACCAGTGAGCAGGGGGTAGGGGAGCAGTTCTTC. It codes for CATSEQGVGEQFF.

J is TRBJ2-5 and V is TRBV3-1, with D hard to call. V shed 1 base and J shed 2 bases, with 11 bases lying between them. The CDR3 spans 15 residues. The germline V gene has CDR1 LGHDT and CDR2 YNNKEL (reference sequence). The DNA of the CDR3 is TGTGCCAGCAGCCAAGGCCTAGGACGTCAAGAGACCCAGTACTTC. Protein: CASSQGLGRQETQYF.

Remarks on this clonotype: Since a much larger clone is just one base distant, this may be a read error. The chain employs TRBV5-1 and TRBJ2-1; tentatively, D is TRBD2 (6 bases). Germline loops: CDR1 SGHRS, CDR2 YFSETQ. Trimming left V 4 bases short and J 12 bases short, with 14 bases between. The CDR3 contains 12 residues. The CDR3 protein is CASSPSERVQFF. DNA for the CDR3: TGCGCCAGCAGCCCTAGCGAGCGGGTGCAGTTCTTC.

V is TRBV6-2 or TRBV6-3 and J is TRBJ2-7; 9 bases align to TRBD1. Unmatched junction bases numbered 1, after V lost 7 bases and J lost 6 bases. The CDR3 contains 11 residues. From germline, CDR1 is MNHEY and CDR2 SVGEGT. CDR3 amino acids: CASTTGGEQYF. In nucleotides, the CDR3 is TGTGCCAGCACGACAGGGGGCGAGCAGTACTTC.

This clonotype has only a few counts. CDR3 region: CASSLLNRETQYF. CDR3 DNA: TGTGCCAGCAGCCTCCTAAACCGGGAGACCCAGTACTTC. The chain couples TRBV3-1 to TRBJ2-5; no clear D. In germline, CDR1 is LGHDT, CDR2 YNNKEL (reference sequence). The CDR3 sequence is 13 residues long. The V and J ends lost 4 bases and 5 bases respectively, with 11 bases between them.

The chain employs TRBV9 and TRBJ2-1, with D possibly being TRBD2 (5 bases). This CDR3 has 17 amino acids. Germline V gene lookup returns CDR1 SGDLS and CDR2 YYNGEE. V dropped 0 bases and J dropped 5 bases, with 18 bases sitting between them. The CDR3 nucleotides are TGTGCCAGCAGCGTAGGATGGAGGCTTTACCCCAACAATGAGCAGTTCTTC. The encoded protein is CASSVGWRLYPNNEQFF.

The chain employs TRBV13 and TRBJ2-6; D unclear. CDR1 and CDR2 from the germline V gene are PRHDT and FYEKMQ (reference sequence). The CDR3 has 14 residues. V was trimmed by 1 base and J by 2 bases, leaving 3 bases between them. In nucleotides, the CDR3 is TGTGCCAGCAGCTTAGAAGCTGGGGCCAACGTCCTGACTTTC. Encoded protein: CASSLEAGANVLTF.

This clonotype was recorded a few times. The J gene is TRBJ2-7, the V gene TRBV11-2, with D perhaps matching TRBD1 or TRBD2 (5 bases each). The CDR3 consists of 14 residues. V dropped 5 bases and J dropped 6 bases, with 17 bases sitting between them. CDR1 and CDR2 from the germline V gene are SGHAT and FQNNGV. CDR3 region: CASSAGTVAFEQYF. DNA of the CDR3: TGTGCCAGCAGCGCCGGGACGGTGGCCTTCGAGCAGTACTTC.

The chain couples TRBV10-3 to TRBJ2-2; 7 positions match TRBD2. The CDR3 has 15 amino acids. Germline V gene lookup returns CDR1 ENHRY and CDR2 SYGVKD. The V segment lost 2 bases and the J segment 3 bases; nucleotides outside the gene matches: 3. The CDR3 sequence is CAISEGTKDTGELFF. CDR3 nucleotides: TGTGCCATCAGTGAGGGGACTAAAGACACCGGGGAGCTGTTTTTT.

This clonotype was picked up a small number of times. V and J are TRBV20-1 and TRBJ2-2; no firm D call. This CDR3 comprises 11 residues. The germline CDR1 and CDR2 sequences are DFQATT and SNEGSKA (reference sequence). Trimming shortened V by 2 bases and J by 4 bases, and 2 bases separated the two germline ends. CDR3 bases: TGCAGTGCTAGAATCACCGGGGAGCTGTTTTTT. Protein sequence: CSARITGELFF.

The rearrangement joins TRBV7-6 to TRBJ2-2; a weak D match, TRBD1 (5 bases). Per the germline V gene, CDR1 is SGHVS and CDR2 is FNYEAQ. The CDR3 length is 17 residues. Trimming took 5 bases from V and 3 from J, leaving 19 bases between them. The CDR3 region is CASSQNNKLGDTGELFF. The CDR3 DNA reads TGTGCCAGCAGCCAAAACAATAAGCTAGGGGACACCGGGGAGCTGTTTTTT.

This clonotype was observed a handful of times. This chain uses TRBV27 with TRBJ2-6; 9 bases match TRBD2. This CDR3 has 19 amino acids. Trimming removed 2 bases from V and 2 bases from J; junction bases left unmatched: 10. Per the germline V gene, CDR1 is MNHEY and CDR2 is SMNVEV (reference sequence). This chain's CDR3 is CASSLRIWAGGPGANVLTF. The CDR3 DNA reads as TGTGCCAGCAGTTTAAGGATTTGGGCGGGGGGGCCTGGGGCCAACGTCCTGACTTTC.

This clonotype came up many times. The gene calls are TRBV10-2 and TRBJ2-7; the D gene is possibly TRBD1 (6 bases). Trimming shortened V by 8 bases and J by 2 bases, and 16 bases separated the two germline ends. The CDR3 runs 14 residues. Germline CDR1 and CDR2: WSHSY and SAAADI. CDR3: CASGVQGLAYEQYF. CDR3 coding DNA: TGCGCCAGCGGGGTACAGGGCTTGGCCTACGAGCAGTACTTC.

There are a few counts of this clonotype. V is TRBV5-5 and J is TRBJ2-7; D ambiguous. Germline lookup yields CDR1 SGHKS and CDR2 YYEKEE (reference sequence). This CDR3 has 16 residues. V lost 4 bases, J lost 3 bases, and 20 bases lay in between. CDR3: CASSLGHGLSNYEQYF. The CDR3 DNA is TGTGCCAGCAGCCTCGGGCACGGGCTTAGCAACTACGAGCAGTACTTC.

The chain is built from TRBV7-3 and TRBJ2-3, with D possibly being TRBD2 (5 bases). Trimming took 5 bases from V and 1 from J, leaving 10 bases between them. The CDR3 covers 14 residues. Germline V gene sequence: CDR1 SGHTA, CDR2 FQGTGA. The CDR3 nucleotides read TGTGCCAGCAGCCTCAACGGGGGCACAGATACGCAGTATTTT. Encoded protein: CASSLNGGTDTQYF.